These T cell receptor beta chains were read from a single sample in a study of blood T cell repertoires in COVID-19. Clones were sequenced by immunoSEQ multiplex PCR, and TCRdb holds only the in-frame ones, with some missing. The table records about 49,000 clones, approximately 80% of them present only once. Sequencing used peripheral blood. These receptors were collected from a man between 65 and 85 years old with active or convalescent COVID-19. CDR3s include the opening cysteine and the closing phenylalanine or tryptophan. A D gene is named only where the DNA matches it firmly. Size is omitted from some rows. Given values are once, few, many or a class for expanded clones.

abundance	d_gene	v_gene	j_gene	CDR3nt	CDR3aa
.	.	TRBV6-5	TRBJ2-7	TGTGCCAGCAGGCAGGGGGGACCCTACGAGCAGTACTTC	CASRQGGPYEQYF
few	.	TRBV6-2/TRBV6-3	TRBJ2-2	TGTGCCAGCAGTTACCCACAGGTCTTGAACACCGGGGAGCTGTTTTTT	CASSYPQVLNTGELFF
.	.	TRBV7-2	TRBJ2-7	TGTGCCAGCAGCGCCATACCAGGGGTCAACGAGCAGTACTTC	CASSAIPGVNEQYF
.	.	TRBV7-2	TRBJ1-5	TGTGCCAGCAGCTTAGACGGGTTAGCCCAGCATTTT	CASSLDGLAQHF
few	.	TRBV27	TRBJ2-1	TGTGCCAGCAATCCATCCGGGTACCTCTACAATGAGCAGTTCTTC	CASNPSGYLYNEQFF
.	TRBD2	TRBV28	TRBJ2-1	TGTGCCAGCAGTCCCTCGGGACTAGCGGGAGGGAAGGGTGAGCAGTTCTTC	CASSPSGLAGGKGEQFF
.	TRBD1	TRBV29-1	TRBJ2-1	TGCAGCGTTGAAAGGGGGCAAAACAATGAGCAGTTCTTC	CSVERGQNNEQFF
.	TRBD1	TRBV19	TRBJ1-1	TGTGCCAGTAGTTTCCAGGACAGGGGGGGCACTGAAGCTTTCTTT	CASSFQDRGGTEAFF
.	.	TRBV7-2	TRBJ1-1	TGTGCCAGCAGCTTAGCGGGTGGGGCTGCCACTGAAGCTTTCTTT	CASSLAGGAATEAFF
few	.	TRBV3-1/TRBV3-2	TRBJ1-1	TGTGCCAGCAAAAGAGGGATAAACACTGAAGCTTTCTTT	CASKRGINTEAFF
.	TRBD2	TRBV7-2	TRBJ2-1	TGTGCCAGCAGCTTAAGACTAGCGAGCAACAATGAGCAGTTCTTC	CASSLRLASNNEQFF
.	TRBD1	TRBV6-2/TRBV6-3	TRBJ1-5	TGTGCCAGCAGTTATGGGACAGGGGCAGGGAATCAGCCCCAGCATTTT	CASSYGTGAGNQPQHF
.	.	TRBV18	TRBJ2-7	TGTGCCAGCTCACCCCCGGGCAGAGGGAGTACGGAGCAGTACTTC	CASSPPGRGSTEQYF
.	.	TRBV10-3	TRBJ1-1	TGTGCCATCAGTATGGGGGCCGGACGTGAAGCTTTCTTT	CAISMGAGREAFF
.	.	TRBV27	TRBJ2-5	TGTGCCAGCAGTTTGAAGTGGGGGCGGGAGACCCAGTACTTC	CASSLKWGRETQYF
.	.	TRBV7-6	TRBJ1-3	TGTGCCAGCAGCTTAGGCAGGGCCACTGGAAACACCATATATTTT	CASSLGRATGNTIYF
.	.	TRBV24-1	TRBJ1-1	TGTGCCACCAGTGATTCTGTCGGGGGTACTGAAGCTTTCTTT	CATSDSVGGTEAFF
.	TRBD1	TRBV2	TRBJ1-5	TGTGCCAGCAGTTTGGACAGGCCGGGAAATCAGCCCCAGCATTTT	CASSLDRPGNQPQHF
.	TRBD1	TRBV7-3	TRBJ2-7	TGTGCCAGCAGCTTAGACAGGGCCTCCCACGAGCAGTACTTC	CASSLDRASHEQYF
.	.	TRBV19	TRBJ1-2	TGTGCCAGTAGGAAACCGGGACAACTAAACTATGGCTACACCTTC	CASRKPGQLNYGYTF
.	.	TRBV10-3	TRBJ1-3	TGTGCCATCAGTGAGATAGCCTCTGGAAACACCATATATTTT	CAISEIASGNTIYF
.	TRBD1	TRBV5-5	TRBJ1-1	TGTGCCAGCAGCTTGTACCCCAGGGGGTCTGTCACTGAAGCTTTCTTT	CASSLYPRGSVTEAFF
.	.	TRBV7-3	TRBJ1-2	TGTGCCAGCAGCTTACCGGGAGCTAACTATGGCTACACCTTC	CASSLPGANYGYTF